Below are 4 T cell receptor beta chains sequenced from a single sample in a study of a mutant IDH1 vaccine in newly diagnosed glioma. Repertoires were generated with immunoSEQ multiplex PCR, while TCRdb's copy carries only in-frame clones and drops some. The sample carries 40,000 to 50,000 clones, around 91% recorded once. These receptors have no known antigen. The time point denotes: week 35, safety follow-up. A single vaccine dose contained 300 ug of mutant IDH1 20-mer peptide, and topical imiquimod was used with it. Sequenced here: PBMCs, sampled from a glioma patient whose treatment included an IDH1 peptide vaccine. Receptor source: a middle-aged man with glioma.

V gene TRBV4-2 combines with J gene TRBJ2-7; D gene ambiguous. There are 14 residues in the CDR3. Trimming took 0 bases from V and 0 from J, leaving 6 bases between them. Germline loops: CDR1 LGHNA, CDR2 YNFKEQ. The CDR3 is CASSQDPSSYEQYF. In DNA, the CDR3 is TGTGCCAGCAGCCAAGACCCGAGCTCCTACGAGCAGTACTTC.

The chain carries TRBV5-1 and TRBJ1-2; D is perhaps TRBD1 (5 bases). Germline V gives CDR1 SGHRS, CDR2 YFSETQ. The CDR3 consists of 13 residues. Trimming took 0 bases from V and 5 from J, leaving 8 bases between them. CDR3 sequence: CASSLARAYGYTF. The CDR3 nucleotides are TGCGCCAGCAGCTTGGCCAGGGCTTATGGCTACACCTTC.

This chain connects TRBV12-5 to TRBJ2-2; 8 bases fit TRBD2. CDR1 LGHNT and CDR2 FRNRAP come from the germline V gene. This CDR3 region has 14 residues. With V trimmed by 6 bases and J by 3 bases, 3 bases remained unmatched. CDR3 DNA sequence: TGTGCTAGTGGCAGCGGGGGATACACCGGGGAGCTGTTTTTT. It translates to CASGSGGYTGELFF.

The chain links TRBV6-5 to TRBJ2-7; no firm D call. V lost 5 bases to trimming and J lost 0 bases, with 14 bases between them. Germline CDR1 and CDR2: MNHEY and SVGAGI. The CDR3 totals 15 residues. The CDR3 here is CASSRRGPNSYEQYF. The DNA of the CDR3 is TGTGCCAGCAGTCGCCGCGGACCTAACTCCTACGAGCAGTACTTC.